The next 23 T cell receptor beta chains were all read from a single sample in a study of breast tumors, draining lymph nodes, adjacent tissues (dated by TCRdb to the mid-2010s). Libraries were made using multiplex PCR. The data were produced on an Illumina HiSeq 2000. Using fastp trimming at Q25 and MiXCR clonotype assembly, TCRdb reanalyzed the public sequencing data and kept in-frame beta chains. Merged by CDR3 protein, the rows form single entries marked with the most common genes and DNA. Counted in this sample were some 120,000 distinct CDR3 sequences; around 21% of them appeared once. The ten largest clones represent about 2.2% of the sample. Lymph node samples were obtained from the axillary draining lymph nodes of breast cancer patients. Sequencing input: axillary lymph node tissue. The receptors come from a female donor with breast cancer. Some clones in this sample may be carry-over from other donors' samples.

In its sample, this clonotype was seen many times. The chain joins TRBV5-1 to TRBJ2-1; 12 bases line up with TRBD2. CDR1 and CDR2 from the germline V gene are SGHRS and YFSETQ. The trim removed 5 bases at V and 10 bases at J, leaving 7 bases unmatched. This CDR3 region has 14 residues. The CDR3 reads CASRPTSGREEQFF. CDR3 coding DNA: TGCGCCAGCAGACCGACTAGCGGGAGAGAGGAGCAGTTCTTC.

The rearrangement joins TRBV28 to TRBJ2-3, with D hard to call. CDR1 and CDR2 (germline): MDHEN, SYDVKM. Trimming pared 8 bases from V and 0 bases from J, leaving 9 bases between. The CDR3 length is 13 residues. The CDR3 here is CASGPPSTDTQYF. The CDR3 bases are TGTGCCAGCGGACCACCTAGCACAGATACGCAGTATTTT.

The gene calls are TRBV27 and TRBJ1-5; no clear D. Trimming pared 3 bases from V and 5 bases from J, leaving 8 bases between. The germline V gene has CDR1 MNHEY and CDR2 SMNVEV (reference sequence). The CDR3 has 13 amino acids. The CDR3 loop is CASSFAAYQPQHF. Written as DNA, the CDR3 is TGTGCCAGCAGTTTCGCAGCTTATCAGCCCCAGCATTTT.

Only one count was recorded for this clonotype. A much larger clone is a single base away; this may be a read error. V and J are TRBV5-1 and TRBJ1-5; D unresolved. Trimming stripped 1 base from V and 11 bases from J, with 13 bases between. The CDR3 has 13 residues. Looked up from germline, CDR1 is SGHRS and CDR2 is YFSETQ. CDR3 DNA: TGCGCCAGCAGCTTGCACCTGGGGAGATCCCAGCATTTT. Its translation: CASSLHLGRSQHF.

This clonotype has a count of ten or more. This chain connects TRBV28 to TRBJ1-5; TRBD1 agrees at 9 bases. Germline V gene data show CDR1 as MDHEN and CDR2 as SYDVKM. V lost 4 bases to trimming and J lost 7 bases; unmatched junction nucleotides: 8. The CDR3 spans 15 residues. In DNA, the CDR3 is TGTGCCAGCAGTTCTCGACAGGGGGTATGGCAGCCCCAGCATTTT. It codes for CASSSRQGVWQPQHF.

There are many counts of this clonotype. The chain couples TRBV12-3 or TRBV12-4 to TRBJ1-2; D may be TRBD1 (5 bases). The CDR3 runs to 13 residues. V was pared by 6 bases and J by 8 bases, with 16 bases between. The CDR3 coding sequence is TGTGCCAGCAGATTAATAGGGGCCCAGGGCTACACCTTC. Translating it yields CASRLIGAQGYTF.

This clonotype was seen just once. As the CDR3 is not closed by the conserved phenylalanine or tryptophan, this likely results from a read error. The genes are TRBV12-3 or TRBV12-4 and TRBJ2-3; 8 bases line up with TRBD2. This CDR3 has 16 residues. DNA for the CDR3: TGTGCCAGCAGCCGCCGGAGTAGCGGGGCCACAGTTACGCAGTATTGT. Translating it yields CASSRRSSGATVTQYC.

This clonotype was counted at least ten times. The chain combines TRBV7-9 with TRBJ2-2, with a weak D call TRBD1 (5 bases). Germline assignment: CDR1 SEHNR and CDR2 FQNEAQ (reference sequence). The CDR3 has 16 residues. Trimming pared 7 bases from V and 3 bases from J, leaving 18 bases between. The DNA of the CDR3 is TGTGCCAGCATCCAGGGAAAGGCGGCTTACACCGGGGAGCTGTTTTTT. Translated, it gives CASIQGKAAYTGELFF. The complete variable domain, with remaining parts taken from reference TRBV7-9 and TRBJ2-2, reads DTGVSQNPRHKITKRGQNVTFRCDPISEHNRLYWYRQTLGQGPEFLTYFQNEAQLEKSRLLSDRFSAERPKGSFSTLEIQRTEQGDSAMYLCASIQGKAAYTGELFFGEGSRLTVL.

About this clonotype itself: Being one base from a much bigger clone, this may be a read error. The conserved phenylalanine or tryptophan normally closing the CDR3 is absent here, so this likely arose from a read error. The J gene is TRBJ2-2, the V gene TRBV10-3, with 9 bases aligning to TRBD2. The V gene's germline CDR1 is ENHRY and CDR2 SYGVKD. With V trimmed by 2 bases and J by 3 bases, 4 bases remained unmatched. CDR3 length: 16 residues. The CDR3: CAISEASGIHTGELFY. As DNA, the CDR3 is TGTGCCATCAGTGAGGCTAGCGGGATCCACACCGGGGAGCTGTTTTAT.

In its sample, this clonotype was seen a few times. This sequence joins TRBV28 and TRBJ2-1, with TRBD2 identical over 10 bases. J was trimmed by 8 bases and V by 5 bases; bases with no gene match: 12. Germline-derived CDR1 and CDR2 are MDHEN and SYDVKM. The CDR3 has 16 residues. CDR3 sequence (DNA): TGTGCCAGCAGTGCCGCCAGCGGGAGGGCCTTGGATGAGCAGTTCTTC. It translates to CASSAASGRALDEQFF.

At least ten counts were recorded for this clonotype. The genes are TRBV13 and TRBJ2-5, with D perhaps matching TRBD1 (5 bases). The germline CDR1 and CDR2 sequences are PRHDT and FYEKMQ (reference sequence). The V and J ends lost 5 bases and 0 bases respectively, with 10 bases between them. The CDR3 loop spans 14 amino acids. The CDR3 loop is CASSPTDNQETQYF. For the CDR3, the DNA is TGTGCCAGCAGCCCGACGGACAACCAAGAGACCCAGTACTTC.

This clonotype was seen at least ten times. This chain uses TRBV6-6 with TRBJ1-6, with 7 nucleotides matching TRBD1. Germline CDR1 is MNHNY and CDR2 is SVGAGI (reference sequence). V lost 5 bases, J lost 7 bases, and 5 bases stayed unmatched. The CDR3 has 14 residues. CDR3: CASSRGTVNSPLHF. The CDR3 nucleotides read TGTGCCAGCAGTAGGGGGACAGTGAATTCACCCCTCCACTTT.

This clonotype was observed at least ten times. The rearrangement joins TRBV20-1 to TRBJ2-1, with TRBD2 matching over 8 bases. V lost 2 bases and J lost 3; bases outside the gene matches: 6. The germline CDR1 and CDR2 sequences are DFQATT and SNEGSKA (reference sequence). The CDR3 is 15 amino acids. DNA for the CDR3: TGCAGTGCTAGACCCCTGAGCGGGGGCTACAATGAGCAGTTCTTC. Amino acid sequence: CSARPLSGGYNEQFF.

To note about this clonotype: Compared with germline, one end of the junction differs, possibly owing to a read error. This chain uses TRBV30 with TRBJ2-1; perhaps TRBD2 as D (7 bases). Per germline, CDR1 GTSNPN and CDR2 SVGIG (reference sequence). The length of the CDR3 is 17 residues. CDR3 sequence reads: CAWRVAGASGSYDEQFF. For the CDR3, the DNA is TGTGCCTGGAGAGTGGCGGGGGCTAGCGGTTCCTACGATGAGCAGTTCTTC.

At least ten counts were recorded for this clonotype. The chain couples TRBV20-1 to TRBJ2-5, with TRBD2 matching 9 bases. Looked up from germline, CDR1 is DFQATT and CDR2 is SNEGSKA (reference sequence). The CDR3 extends over 16 amino acids. V trimming: 0 bases; J trimming: 2 bases; junction bases outside the gene matches: 7. The CDR3, as DNA: TGCAGTGCTAGAGATCAAGCGGGAGGACGTCAAGAGACCCAGTACTTC. This gives the protein CSARDQAGGRQETQYF.

Comments on this clonotype: This may stem from a read error, because a much larger clone lies one nucleotide away. The rearrangement joins TRBV6-5 to TRBJ1-2; D call uncertain. CDR1 and CDR2 from the germline V gene are MNHEY and SVGAGI. This CDR3 spans 16 amino acids. The CDR3 DNA reads as TGTGCCAGCAGTCCCCGAGGCACAGACGGTTCCTATAGCTACACCTTC. Its translation: CASSPRGTDGSYSYTF.

Ten or more counts support this clonotype. The rearrangement uses TRBV28 and TRBJ2-7; 8 positions agree with TRBD2. Germline trimming cut 6 bases from V and 6 bases from J; bases unmatched to any gene: 7. CDR1 and CDR2 from the germline V gene are MDHEN and SYDVKM. CDR3 length: 13 residues. CDR3 DNA sequence: TGTGCCAGCAGAGCGGGAGAGGCACCCGAGCAGTACTTC. As protein: CASRAGEAPEQYF.

This clonotype appeared many times. The chain couples TRBV10-2 to TRBJ1-2; D is unresolved. Trimming removed 3 bases from V and 4 bases from J, with 6 bases in between. The germline CDR1 and CDR2 sequences are WSHSY and SAAADI. The length of the CDR3 is 12 residues. CDR3 in DNA: TGCGCCAGCAGTGACGGAGCCTATGGCTACACCTTC. Translating it yields CASSDGAYGYTF.

This clonotype was seen repeatedly, ten times or more. This chain uses TRBV30 with TRBJ2-1; D is undetermined. The CDR3 contains 13 residues. CDR1 is GTSNPN and CDR2 is SVGIG in the germline V gene (reference sequence). The V end lost 3 bases, the J end lost 4 bases, and 10 bases lay between the germline ends. CDR3 region: CAWRGSLYNEQFF. CDR3 coding DNA: TGTGCCTGGAGGGGAAGCTTGTACAATGAGCAGTTCTTC.

This clonotype was detected many times. Germline and junction disagree at one end, which may indicate a read error. The chain is built from TRBV7-7 and TRBJ2-5, with unresolved D. Germline values: CDR1 SSHAT, CDR2 FNYEAQ (reference sequence). This CDR3 contains 13 residues. Here the CDR3 DNA reads TGTGCTAGCAGCATATCCGGGCAAGAGACCCAGTACTTC. Residues: CASSISGQETQYF.

This clonotype was counted a few times. The V call is TRBV30, the J call TRBJ2-2; D possibly uses TRBD1 or TRBD2 (6 bases each). The germline V gene has CDR1 GTSNPN and CDR2 SVGIG (reference sequence). Trimming took 0 bases from V and 7 from J, leaving 18 bases between them. This CDR3 is built from 16 residues. CDR3 sequence: CAWSVRGGKGGGELFF. CDR3 DNA sequence: TGTGCCTGGAGTGTACGAGGGGGAAAGGGGGGCGGGGAGCTGTTTTTT.

As concerns this clonotype: Since a much larger clone is just one base distant, this may be a read error. The rearrangement links TRBV12-3 or TRBV12-4 to TRBJ2-1, with D possibly matching TRBD2 (5 bases). The CDR3 runs to 14 residues. As DNA, the CDR3 is TGTGCCAGCGTGCATGGCGGAGGAAACAATGAGCATTTCTTC. Amino acid sequence: CASVHGGGNNEHFF.

Concerning this clonotype itself: This may arise from a read error, as a much more abundant clone is one base away. The CDR3 sequence is CATVLSGGSSYEQYF. CDR3 DNA: TGTGCCACAGTCCTTAGCGGGGGTAGCTCCTACGAGCAGTACTTC. The chain employs TRBV2 and TRBJ2-7, with 9 bases lining up with TRBD2. CDR3 length equals 15 residues. Germline CDR1 and CDR2: SNHLY and FYNNEI. Trimming at V came to 10 bases and at J to 0 bases, leaving 10 bases not matched to a gene.